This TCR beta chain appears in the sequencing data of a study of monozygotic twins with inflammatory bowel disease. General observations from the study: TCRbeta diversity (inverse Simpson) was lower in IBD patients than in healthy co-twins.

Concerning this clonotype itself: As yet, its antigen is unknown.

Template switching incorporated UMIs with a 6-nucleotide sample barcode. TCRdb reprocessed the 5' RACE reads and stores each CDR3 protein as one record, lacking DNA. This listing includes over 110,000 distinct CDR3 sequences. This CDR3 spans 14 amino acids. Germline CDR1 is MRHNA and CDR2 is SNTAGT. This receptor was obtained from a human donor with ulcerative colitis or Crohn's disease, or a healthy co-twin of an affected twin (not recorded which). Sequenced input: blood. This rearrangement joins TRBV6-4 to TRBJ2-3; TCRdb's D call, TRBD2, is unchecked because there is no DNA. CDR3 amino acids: CASSAAPGTDTQYF.